The 5 T cell receptor beta chains given below trace back to one sample, sequenced in a study of T cells after posttransplantation cyclophosphamide. The data were produced by immunoSEQ multiplex PCR, yet TCRdb's version contains in-frame clones alone and is incomplete. The top ten hold 0.1% to 0.15% of the sample, which has over 20,000 clones, roughly 98% seen once. The sample consisted of naive CD8+ T cells sorted from PBMCs. Source of these receptors: a man aged 35 to 55 in good health, CMV-negative, and a related stem cell transplant donor.

This clone was observed once. The chain joins TRBV29-1 to TRBJ2-7; 10 nucleotides agree with TRBD2. CDR3 length equals 17 residues. V lost 5 bases and J lost 4; bases outside the gene matches: 17. Germline V gene lookup returns CDR1 SQVTM and CDR2 ANQGSEA. The CDR3 protein is CSVLGGKAGGPLYEQYF. The CDR3 DNA sequence: TGCAGCGTTTTGGGCGGGAAAGCGGGAGGGCCATTATACGAGCAGTACTTC.

The chain employs TRBV4-1 and TRBJ2-5, with D possibly TRBD1 on 5 matching bases. This CDR3 comprises 14 residues. Germline V CDR1 and CDR2: MGHRA, YSYEKL. Trimming removed 1 base at V and 5 bases at J, with 11 bases between. The CDR3 region has the DNA TGCGCCAGCAGCCAAGTTCAGGGTGGGGAGACCCAGTACTTC. Translation gives CASSQVQGGETQYF.

The J gene is TRBJ1-1, the V gene TRBV6-5; weak D call: TRBD1 (5 bases). CDR1 is MNHEY and CDR2 is SVGAGI in the germline V gene. CDR3 length: 15 residues. V lost 2 bases and J 4 bases, leaving 14 bases between the germline ends. CDR3 nucleotides: TGTGCCAGCAGTTACGGGGACTTAGGGGCCACTGAAGCTTTCTTT. It translates to CASSYGDLGATEAFF.

The sample holds one count of this clone. This chain connects TRBV4-1 to TRBJ1-1; D may be TRBD1 (5 bases). Germline lookup yields CDR1 MGHRA and CDR2 YSYEKL. This CDR3 is 14 amino acids long. The V end lost 0 bases, the J end lost 2 bases, and 7 bases lay between the germline ends. The CDR3 sequence: CASSQDRANTEAFF. The DNA for the CDR3 is TGCGCCAGCAGCCAAGACAGGGCAAACACTGAAGCTTTCTTT.

The J gene is TRBJ2-7, the V gene TRBV28, with unresolved D. Germline values: CDR1 MDHEN, CDR2 SYDVKM. The CDR3 sequence is 16 residues long. V lost 7 bases, J lost 0 bases, and 19 bases lay in between. The CDR3 nucleotides read TGTGCCAGCAAAGATCCAGGTGGGCCGACCTCCTACGAGCAGTACTTC. It specifies CASKDPGGPTSYEQYF.